This TCR beta chain emerged from a study of blood T cell repertoires in COVID-19. Method: immunoSEQ multiplex PCR; TCRdb's copy keeps in-frame clones and lacks some. The repertoire holds approximately 290,000 clones, approximately 90% seen once, with roughly 0.8% in the top ten. The germline gives CDR1 MNHNY, CDR2 SVGAGI (reference sequence). With 5 bases removed from V and 1 base from J, the gap between germline ends came to 13 bases. CDR3 size: 15 residues. V usage is TRBV6-6 and J usage is TRBJ2-3, with a tentative D call TRBD2 (6 bases). The receptor was isolated from a man younger than 40 with acute or convalescent COVID-19. Sequencing was done on a sample of peripheral blood. The CDR3 reads CASSPGGGRTDTQYF. Written as DNA, the CDR3 is TGTGCCAGCAGTCCCGGGGGAGGTCGCACAGATACGCAGTATTTT.